The 5 T cell receptor beta chains in this list originate from one sample, sequenced in a study of OX40 agonist ivuxolimab in advanced cancers. Only in-frame clones appear in the TCRdb table, and some are missing; sequencing was by immunoSEQ multiplex PCR. The table lists about 88,000 clones, approximately 90% of them singletons. The specimen comprised CD4+ or CD8+ T cells sorted from blood, sampled in a trial of the OX40 agonist ivuxolimab. The source of these receptors is an adult with an advanced solid tumor such as melanoma, head and neck, liver or kidney cancer.

V and J are TRBV29-1 and TRBJ2-5; 10 bases map to TRBD2. Trimming at V came to 1 base and at J to 2 bases, leaving 4 bases not matched to a gene. The CDR3 consists of 15 residues. Per the germline V gene, CDR1 is SQVTM and CDR2 is ANQGSEA. As DNA, the CDR3 is TGCAGCGTTGAAGCCCGGGGACTAGCGCAAGAGACCCAGTACTTC. This encodes CSVEARGLAQETQYF.

The chain recombines TRBV7-2 with TRBJ1-3; possible D gene TRBD1, 5 bases. Trimming removed 5 bases from V and 0 bases from J, with 14 bases in between. The CDR3 has 16 amino acids. Germline CDR1 and CDR2: SGHTA and FQGNSA. This CDR3 reads CASSPRGWDSGNTIYF. CDR3 in DNA: TGTGCCAGCAGCCCCCGGGGGTGGGACTCTGGAAACACCATATATTTT.

This sequence joins TRBV15 and TRBJ2-2; D perhaps matches TRBD2 (5 bases). This CDR3 spans 15 amino acids. V was pared by 5 bases and J by 2 bases, with 12 bases between. Germline-derived CDR1 and CDR2 are LNHNV and YYDKDF (reference sequence). CDR3 sequence reads: CATSRGGGNTGELFF. Here the CDR3 DNA reads TGTGCCACCAGCCGAGGCGGAGGAAACACCGGGGAGCTGTTTTTT.

V usage is TRBV15 and J usage is TRBJ1-5; TRBD1 matches 7 bases. The V gene end was trimmed by 0 bases and the J gene end by 6 bases; junction bases not matched to a gene: 5. CDR1 and CDR2 from the germline V gene are LNHNV and YYDKDF (reference sequence). The length of the CDR3 is 15 residues. The CDR3 sequence is CATSRDNQGGQPQHF. In DNA, the CDR3 is TGTGCCACCAGCAGAGATAATCAGGGGGGTCAGCCCCAGCATTTT.

In this sample, this clone turned up once. The chain couples TRBV5-4 to TRBJ2-5; no definite D call. V lost 0 bases, J lost 1 base, and 7 bases lay in between. The germline gives CDR1 SGHNT, CDR2 YYREEE (reference sequence). The CDR3 sequence is 14 residues long. The CDR3 nucleotides are TGTGCCAGCAGCTTGGCACAATTCCAAGAGACCCAGTACTTC. It translates to CASSLAQFQETQYF.